The next 24 T cell receptor beta chains were all read from a single sample in a study of T cells in Graves' hyperthyroidism and ophthalmopathy. TCR beta CDR3 region amplification was performed from RNA transcripts. During a first-round RT-PCR of the TCR CDR3, the HTBI primer set was used. MiXCR, applied by TCRdb to the multiplex PCR reads, yields one record per CDR3 protein. The table includes roughly 500,000 distinct CDR3 sequences, approximately 24% detected once. Sequencing was done on a sample of blood. All receptors come from a woman aged 30 to 39 with Graves' ophthalmopathy.

This rearrangement joins TRBV13 to TRBJ1-1; D possibly corresponds to TRBD1 (5 bases). Germline CDR1 is PRHDT and CDR2 is FYEKMQ (reference sequence). CDR3 length: 14 residues. V lost 6 bases to trimming and J lost 7 bases, with 18 bases between them. This CDR3 is CASSPRSGRVEAFF. CDR3 DNA: TGTGCCAGCAGTCCCCGTTCAGGGCGGGTTGAAGCTTTCTTT.

This clonotype has only a few counts. V is TRBV4-1 and J is TRBJ2-5; 9 bases line up with TRBD2. The CDR3 contains 15 residues. With V trimmed by 4 bases and J by 2 bases, 5 bases remained unmatched. Germline CDR1 and CDR2: MGHRA and YSYEKL. This CDR3 is CASSLRLAAQETQYF. The CDR3 coding sequence is TGCGCCAGCAGCCTTCGACTAGCGGCACAAGAGACCCAGTACTTC.

This clonotype was seen ten or more times. The chain carries TRBV12-3 or TRBV12-4 and TRBJ1-1; D remains ambiguous. The CDR3 covers 14 residues. V lost 5 bases to trimming and J lost 1 base, with 11 bases between them. CDR3 nucleotide sequence: TGTGCCAGCAGTCCTAATATGAAGAACACTGAAGCTTTCTTT. Translated, it gives CASSPNMKNTEAFF.

A remark on this clonotype: The junction departs from the called germline gene at one end, perhaps through a read error. The chain links TRBV28 to TRBJ1-5; D call uncertain. The CDR3 covers 14 residues. CDR1 is MDHEN and CDR2 is SYDVKM in the germline V gene. For the CDR3, the DNA is TGTGCCAGCACCTCCCAGCTGGGTGATCAGCCTCAGCATTTT. It codes for CASTSQLGDQPQHF.

This clonotype was picked up many times. The DNA for the CDR3 is TGTGCCAGCAGCCAAGGATATAGGGACGGAACCTACGAGCAGTACTTC. Residues: CASSQGYRDGTYEQYF. The chain joins TRBV14 to TRBJ2-7; D might be TRBD1 or TRBD2, each matching 5 bases. V lost 1 base, J lost 2 bases, and 15 bases lay in between. The CDR3 length is 16 residues. Looked up from germline, CDR1 is SGHDN and CDR2 is FVKESK.

The rearrangement joins TRBV20-1 to TRBJ2-7, with 10 bases that match TRBD1. The J segment lost 5 bases and the V segment lost 6 bases, leaving 10 bases of the junction unmatched. CDR3 length: 14 amino acids. Germline lookup yields CDR1 DFQATT and CDR2 SNEGSKA (reference sequence). CDR3 sequence reads: CSAPRPGQGNEQYF. CDR3 nucleotide sequence: TGCAGTGCACCTAGACCGGGACAGGGGAACGAGCAGTACTTC.

This clonotype was observed at least ten times. This chain connects TRBV20-1 to TRBJ2-7, with 7 bases identical to TRBD1. After removal of 3 bases from V and 6 bases from J, the junction contained 8 bases not matched to a gene. This CDR3 has 13 amino acids. Germline CDR1 reads DFQATT; CDR2 reads SNEGSKA (reference sequence). The CDR3 DNA follows: TGCAGTGCTAGTAGGGGACAGAGTGGCGAGCAGTACTTC. Translating gives CSASRGQSGEQYF.

This clonotype showed up many times. J is TRBJ2-7 and V is TRBV28, with D perhaps matching TRBD1 (5 bases). V gave up 3 bases and J gave up 2 bases, with 23 bases separating them. The CDR3 loop spans 18 amino acids. Germline V CDR1 and CDR2: MDHEN, SYDVKM. The CDR3 nucleotides read TGTGCCAGCAGTTTGGGCCGAGACAGTGAGACACGGCCCTACGAGCAGTACTTC. This codes for CASSLGRDSETRPYEQYF.

The rearrangement links TRBV7-3 to TRBJ2-7; TRBD2 matches 8 bases. Germline V gene data show CDR1 as SGHTA and CDR2 as FQGTGA. This CDR3 is 16 amino acids long. After removal of 1 base from V and 6 bases from J, the junction contained 11 bases not matched to a gene. CDR3 sequence reads: CASSLNSGGGGTEQYF. The CDR3 DNA reads as TGTGCCAGCAGCTTAAACTCCGGGGGGGGAGGTACCGAGCAGTACTTC.

This rearrangement joins TRBV12-3 or TRBV12-4 to TRBJ2-7, with D unclear. The CDR3 spans 14 residues. Deletions cut 1 base from V and 7 bases from J, with 14 bases between. CDR3 sequence (DNA): TGTGCCAGCAGTTTAGAGGGCACGGGCTGGGAGCAGTACTTC. It encodes CASSLEGTGWEQYF.

This clonotype occurred many times. The rearrangement joins TRBV20-1 to TRBJ1-2, with 8 nucleotides matching TRBD1. The CDR3 extends over 14 amino acids. Germline V gene data show CDR1 as DFQATT and CDR2 as SNEGSKA (reference sequence). V lost 7 bases to trimming and J lost 7 bases; unmatched junction nucleotides: 14. The CDR3 region is CSVPDEDRVRGYTF. For the CDR3, the DNA is TGCAGTGTTCCCGATGAGGACAGGGTTCGTGGCTACACCTTC.

This clonotype showed up many times. The gene calls are TRBV28 and TRBJ2-7, with D perhaps matching TRBD1 (5 bases). Trimming took 6 bases from V and 6 from J, leaving 21 bases between them. The CDR3 is 15 residues long. Germline V gene sequence: CDR1 MDHEN, CDR2 SYDVKM. The CDR3: CASSSTDFLRIEQYF. CDR3 sequence (DNA): TGTGCCAGCAGCTCGACAGACTTCCTACGAATCGAGCAGTACTTC.

Only a few counts were recorded for this clonotype. This chain's CDR3 is CSVGQGATGELFF. In DNA, the CDR3 is TGCAGCGTGGGACAGGGGGCCACCGGGGAGCTGTTTTTT. The chain joins TRBV29-1 to TRBJ2-2; 12 bases align to TRBD1. The CDR3 covers 13 residues. Germline-derived CDR1 and CDR2 are SQVTM and ANQGSEA. Unmatched junction bases numbered 0, after V lost 6 bases and J lost 4 bases.

This clonotype has ten or more counts. The chain recombines TRBV7-8 with TRBJ2-7; a possible D gene is TRBD2 (5 bases). V dropped 5 bases and J dropped 2 bases, with 19 bases sitting between them. Germline CDR1 is SGHVS and CDR2 is FQNEAQ. There are 16 residues in the CDR3. The CDR3, as DNA: TGTGCCAGCAGCCCATCTGCCCTAGCCACAACCTACGAGCAGTACTTC. It specifies CASSPSALATTYEQYF.

This clonotype came up many times. The V gene is TRBV19, the J gene TRBJ2-2; 10 bases fit TRBD1. CDR1 is LNHDA, CDR2 SQIVND, per germline (reference sequence). The V and J ends lost 3 bases and 4 bases, in that order; junction bases with no gene match: 5. This CDR3 has 16 amino acids. The CDR3 bases are TGTGCCAGTAGTATCGACAGGGGGCGCCCCACCGGGGAGCTGTTTTTT. The encoded protein is CASSIDRGRPTGELFF.

At least ten counts were recorded for this clonotype. The chain is built from TRBV7-2 and TRBJ2-5, with 7 nucleotides matching TRBD2. This CDR3 comprises 17 residues. Germline CDR1 SGHTA, CDR2 FQGNSA. V was clipped by 0 bases and J by 1 base; unmatched bases: 8. The CDR3 bases are TGTGCCAGCAGCTTAGCTCCAGCGGGATGGGGCCAAGAGACCCAGTACTTC. Residues: CASSLAPAGWGQETQYF.

This clonotype was observed a handful of times. V is TRBV30 and J is TRBJ1-1; perhaps TRBD1 as D (5 bases). CDR1 GTSNPN and CDR2 SVGIG come from the germline V gene (reference sequence). Trimming removed 2 bases at V and 3 bases at J, with 13 bases between. The CDR3 is 14 amino acids. In DNA form, the CDR3 reads TGTGCCTGGAGTCTGGTCAGGGCTGACACTGAAGCTTTCTTT. It encodes CAWSLVRADTEAFF. Full variable domain (missing parts from reference TRBV30 and TRBJ1-1): SQTIHQWPATLVQPVGSPLSLECTVEGTSNPNLYWYRQAAGRGLQLLFYSVGIGQISSEVPQNLSASRPQDRQFILSSKKLLLSDSGFYLCAWSLVRADTEAFFGQGTRLTVV.

The DNA for the CDR3 is TGTGCCAGCAGCTCTTGGGACAGGGTTGACTATGGCTACACCTTC. This codes for CASSSWDRVDYGYTF. This chain connects TRBV7-9 to TRBJ1-2, with TRBD1 matching over 9 bases. The V segment lost 4 bases and the J segment 3 bases; nucleotides outside the gene matches: 6. The CDR3 extends over 15 amino acids. Germline V gene sequence: CDR1 SEHNR, CDR2 FQNEAQ (reference sequence).

In its sample, this clonotype was seen many times. The chain uses TRBV6-2 or TRBV6-3 and TRBJ1-2; TRBD1 might be the D (6 bases). The CDR3 is 14 residues long. Trimming removed 6 bases at V and 2 bases at J, with 13 bases between. Germline-derived CDR1 and CDR2 are MNHEY and SVGEGT. The CDR3 here is CASSHPDRNYGYTF. The CDR3 DNA reads as TGTGCCAGCAGCCACCCGGACAGAAACTATGGCTACACCTTC.

This clonotype was picked up many times. The chain carries TRBV11-3 and TRBJ2-2, with 7 bases aligning to TRBD1. V trimming: 5 bases; J trimming: 4 bases; junction bases outside the gene matches: 4. The germline V gene encodes CDR1 SGHNT and CDR2 YENEEA. The CDR3 spans 14 residues. The CDR3 DNA sequence: TGTGCCAGCAGCACGCGACAGGGCACCGGGGAGCTGTTTTTT. Translating it yields CASSTRQGTGELFF. Supplemented by reference TRBV11-3 and TRBJ2-2, the full variable domain reads EAGVVQSPRYKIIEKKQPVAFWCNPISGHNTLYWYLQNLGQGPELLIRYENEEAVDDSQLPKDRFSAERLKGVDSTLKIQPAELGDSAVYLCASSTRQGTGELFFGEGSRLTVL.

V and J are TRBV19 and TRBJ1-1; D gene uncertain. The germline CDR1 and CDR2 sequences are LNHDA and SQIVND (reference sequence). CDR3 length equals 15 residues. The ends were cut back, 5 bases at V and 4 bases at J, with 17 bases in the middle. The CDR3 loop reads CASSPLLTSATEAFF. The CDR3 nucleotides read TGTGCCAGTAGTCCTCTCTTGACTAGTGCCACTGAAGCTTTCTTT. Variable domain in full (rest from reference TRBV19 and TRBJ1-1): DGGITQSPKYLFRKEGQNVTLSCEQNLNHDAMYWYRQDPGQGLRLIYYSQIVNDFQKGDIAEGYSVSREKKESFPLTVTSAQKNPTAFYLCASSPLLTSATEAFFGQGTRLTVV.

This clonotype occurred many times. This chain links TRBV20-1 with TRBJ2-5; 7 nucleotides agree with TRBD1. V gave up 2 bases and J gave up 1 base; unmatched junction bases: 1. This CDR3 comprises 13 residues. The germline V gene has CDR1 DFQATT and CDR2 SNEGSKA (reference sequence). The CDR3 nucleotides read TGCAGTGCTAGATACAGGGGCCAAGAGACCCAGTACTTC. This codes for CSARYRGQETQYF.

About this clonotype: One end of the junction is discordant with germline, which a read error may explain. The chain couples TRBV2 to TRBJ2-1, with no clear D. CDR3 size: 15 residues. Germline CDR1 is SNHLY and CDR2 is FYNNEI. In nucleotides, the CDR3 is TGTGCCAGCAGTGAAGCGCTTCTCCCTGGGCAGACGCAGTTCTTT. Protein: CASSEALLPGQTQFF.

This clonotype was detected only a few times. V gene TRBV11-2 combines with J gene TRBJ2-5, with D perhaps TRBD1 (6 bases). The CDR3 is made up of 13 amino acids. In germline, CDR1 is SGHAT, CDR2 FQNNGV. Trimming stripped 6 bases from V and 0 bases from J, with 8 bases between. This CDR3 is CASRQGNQETQYF. The CDR3 DNA follows: TGTGCCAGCAGGCAGGGGAACCAAGAGACCCAGTACTTC.